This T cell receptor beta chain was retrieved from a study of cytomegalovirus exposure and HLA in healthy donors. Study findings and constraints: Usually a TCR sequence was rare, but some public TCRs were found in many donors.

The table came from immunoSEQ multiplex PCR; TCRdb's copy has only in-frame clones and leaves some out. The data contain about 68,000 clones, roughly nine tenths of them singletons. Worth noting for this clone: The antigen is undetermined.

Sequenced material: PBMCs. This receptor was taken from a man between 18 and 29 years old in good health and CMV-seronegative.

The DNA of the CDR3 is TGTGCCAGCAGTTTTGGGACTAGCGGCACAGATACGCAGTATTTT. Protein: CASSFGTSGTDTQYF. The rearrangement uses TRBV28 and TRBJ2-3; 10 nucleotides line up with TRBD2. In germline, CDR1 is MDHEN, CDR2 SYDVKM. The V and J ends lost 3 bases and 1 base, in that order; junction bases with no gene match: 1. This CDR3 region has 15 residues.